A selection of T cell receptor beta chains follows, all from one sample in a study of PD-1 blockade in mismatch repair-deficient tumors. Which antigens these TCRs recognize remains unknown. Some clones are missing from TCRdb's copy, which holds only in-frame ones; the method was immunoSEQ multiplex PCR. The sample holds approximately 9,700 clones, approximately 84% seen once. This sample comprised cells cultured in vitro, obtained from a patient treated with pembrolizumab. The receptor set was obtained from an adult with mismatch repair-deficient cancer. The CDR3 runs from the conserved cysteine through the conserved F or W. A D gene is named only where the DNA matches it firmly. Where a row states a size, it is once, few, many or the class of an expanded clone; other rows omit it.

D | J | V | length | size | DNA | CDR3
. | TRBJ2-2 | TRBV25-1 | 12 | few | TGTGCCAGTCGGGAGTTTATTGGGGAGCTGTTTTTT | CASREFIGELFF
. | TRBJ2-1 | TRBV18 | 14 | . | TGTGCCAGCTCAAACAGGGACTCCTACAATGAGCAGTTCTTC | CASSNRDSYNEQFF
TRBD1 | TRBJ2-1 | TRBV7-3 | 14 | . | TGTGCCAGCAGCTCCGACAGGGCTTACGGTGAGCAGTTCTTC | CASSSDRAYGEQFF
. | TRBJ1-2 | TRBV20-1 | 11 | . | TGCAGTGCTAGAGACAGCTATGGCTACACCTTC | CSARDSYGYTF
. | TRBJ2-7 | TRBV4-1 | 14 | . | TGCGCCAGCAGCCAGGGCGGACTGTCCTACGAGCAGTACTTC | CASSQGGLSYEQYF
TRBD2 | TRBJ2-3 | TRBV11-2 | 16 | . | TGTGCCAGCAGCATAGGACGACTAGCGGGAGCAGATACGCAGTATTTT | CASSIGRLAGADTQYF
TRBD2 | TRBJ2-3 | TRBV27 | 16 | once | TGTGCCAGCAGTTTATCGGGACTAGCCTTAACAGATACGCAGTATTTT | CASSLSGLALTDTQYF
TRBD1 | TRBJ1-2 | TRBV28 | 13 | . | TGTGCCAGCAGTTTGGGGGGACAGGTGGGCTACACCTTC | CASSLGGQVGYTF
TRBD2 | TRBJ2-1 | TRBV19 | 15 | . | TGTGCCAGTAGTATATTCCGGACTAGCGACAATGAGCAGTTCTTC | CASSIFRTSDNEQFF
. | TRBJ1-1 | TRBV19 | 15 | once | TGTGCCAGTAGTGGTCAGGGCGGAGGGAACACTGAAGCTTTCTTT | CASSGQGGGNTEAFF
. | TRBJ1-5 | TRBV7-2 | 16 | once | TGTGCCAGCAGCTTAGATCACGGTATGAGCAATCAGCCCCAGCATTTT | CASSLDHGMSNQPQHF
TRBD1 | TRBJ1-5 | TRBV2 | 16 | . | TGTGCCAGCAGTCCACAGGGGTCGGAATTCAATCAGCCCCAGCATTTT | CASSPQGSEFNQPQHF
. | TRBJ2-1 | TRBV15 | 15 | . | TGTGCCACCAGCAGAGGGCTTGTACAGACCAATGAGCAGTTCTTC | CATSRGLVQTNEQFF
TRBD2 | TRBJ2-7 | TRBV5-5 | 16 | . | TGTGCCAGCAGCTTACCGGGACTAGCGACAGGGTCCGAGCAGTACTTC | CASSLPGLATGSEQYF
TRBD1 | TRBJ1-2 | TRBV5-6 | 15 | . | TGTGCCAGCAGCTCTCCGGGACAGGGGGCGCGTGGCTACACCTTC | CASSSPGQGARGYTF
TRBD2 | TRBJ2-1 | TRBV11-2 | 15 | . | TGTGCCAGCAGCTTTTGGTTCGAGCGGGAGAATGAGCAGTTCTTC | CASSFWFERENEQFF
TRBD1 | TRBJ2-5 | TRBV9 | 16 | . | TGTGCCAGCAGCGTTCATTTGACAGGGCCGAGAGAGACCCAGTACTTC | CASSVHLTGPRETQYF
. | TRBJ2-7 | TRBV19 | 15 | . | TGTGCCAGTAGTACCTTCCGGGGTGGCGTCTACGAGCAGTACTTC | CASSTFRGGVYEQYF
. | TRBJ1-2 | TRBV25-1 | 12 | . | TGTGCCAGCAGCAGGGACATCTATGGCTACACCTTC | CASSRDIYGYTF
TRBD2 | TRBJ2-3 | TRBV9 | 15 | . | TGTGCCAGCAGCGTAGCTAGCGGGATAGCAGATACGCAGTATTTT | CASSVASGIADTQYF
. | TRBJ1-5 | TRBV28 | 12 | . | TGTGCCAGCAGGGAATCGGATCAGCCCCAGCATTTT | CASRESDQPQHF
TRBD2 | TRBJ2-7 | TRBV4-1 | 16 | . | TGCGCCAGCAGCCAAGATCAAGCTAGCGGCTCCTACGAGCAGTACTTC | CASSQDQASGSYEQYF
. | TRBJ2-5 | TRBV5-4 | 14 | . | TGTGCCAGCAGCTTGGGGACAAAACAAGAGACCCAGTACTTC | CASSLGTKQETQYF
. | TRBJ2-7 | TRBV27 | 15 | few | TGTGCCAGCAGTCCCTCTTCTCGACAGACCTACGAGCAGTACTTC | CASSPSSRQTYEQYF
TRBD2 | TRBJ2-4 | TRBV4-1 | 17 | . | TGCGCCAGCAGCCGATCCCTAGCGGGAGACTCCAAAAACATTCAGTACTTC | CASSRSLAGDSKNIQYF
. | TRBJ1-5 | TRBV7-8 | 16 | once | TGTGCCAGCAGCTTAGAAGGTAGAGGGGTCAATCAGCCCCAGCATTTT | CASSLEGRGVNQPQHF
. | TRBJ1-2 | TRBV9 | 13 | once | TGTGCCAGCAGCGTAGGGGCCTCCTATGGCTACACCTTC | CASSVGASYGYTF
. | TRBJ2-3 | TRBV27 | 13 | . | TGTGCCAGCAGTGCTGGAGGGTCGAATACGCAGTATTTT | CASSAGGSNTQYF
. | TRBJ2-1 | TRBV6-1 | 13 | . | TGTGCCAGCAGAGAGACTGGTATCAATGAGCAGTTCTTC | CASRETGINEQFF
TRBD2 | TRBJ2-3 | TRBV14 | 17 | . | TGTGCCAGCAGCCGAAATCCGGGACTAGCGGGAGCAGATACGCAGTATTTT | CASSRNPGLAGADTQYF
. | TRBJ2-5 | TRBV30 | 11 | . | TGTGCCTGGAGTGTTGGGGAGACCCAGTACTTC | CAWSVGETQYF
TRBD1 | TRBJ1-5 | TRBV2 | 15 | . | TGTGCCAGCAGTGACAGGGGGCCCTCTAATCAGCCCCAGCATTTT | CASSDRGPSNQPQHF
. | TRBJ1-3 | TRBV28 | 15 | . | TGTGCCAGCAGTTTATGGGAAAGCTCTGGAAACACCATATATTTT | CASSLWESSGNTIYF
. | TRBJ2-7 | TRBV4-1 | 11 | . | TGCGCCAGCAGCGCTCCCTACGAGCAGTACTTC | CASSAPYEQYF
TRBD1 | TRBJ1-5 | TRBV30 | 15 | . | TGTGCCTGGGGAGGGGCAGGGGGGAGCAATCAGCCCCAGCATTTT | CAWGGAGGSNQPQHF
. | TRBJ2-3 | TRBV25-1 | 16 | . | TGTGCCAGCAGTCCGAGAATGGGGACGGGCACAGATACGCAGTATTTT | CASSPRMGTGTDTQYF
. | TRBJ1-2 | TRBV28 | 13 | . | TGTGCCAGCAGCCCTCGTTTGACCTATGGCTACACCTTC | CASSPRLTYGYTF
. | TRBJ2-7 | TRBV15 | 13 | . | TGTGCCACCAGCAGGGACCGTACCTACGAGCAGTACTTC | CATSRDRTYEQYF
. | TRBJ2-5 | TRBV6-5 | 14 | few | TGTGCCAGCAGTTACACCAGGGCCCAAGAGACCCAGTACTTC | CASSYTRAQETQYF
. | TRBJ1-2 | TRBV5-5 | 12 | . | TGTGCCAGCAGCTTGGGAGTCTATGGCTACACCTTC | CASSLGVYGYTF
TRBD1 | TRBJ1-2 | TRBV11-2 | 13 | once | TGTGCCAGCAGTCTGGACAGGGGGCAGGGCTACACCTTC | CASSLDRGQGYTF
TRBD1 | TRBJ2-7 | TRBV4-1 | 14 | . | TGCGCCAGCAGCCAAGAACCGGGACAGGGCCCTATCAGGTTC | CASSQEPGQGPIRF
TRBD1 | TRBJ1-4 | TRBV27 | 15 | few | TGTGCCAGCAGCCGTAGGGACAGGGGTAATGAAAAACTGTTTTTT | CASSRRDRGNEKLFF
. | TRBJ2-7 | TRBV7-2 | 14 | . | TGTGCCAGCAGCTCGTGGGACGGGGCCTACGAGCAGTACTTC | CASSSWDGAYEQYF
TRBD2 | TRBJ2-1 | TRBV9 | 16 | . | TGTGCCAGCAACCCTCGCGGGGCGGGAGGGTACAATGAGCAGTTCTTC | CASNPRGAGGYNEQFF
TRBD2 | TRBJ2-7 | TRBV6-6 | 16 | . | TGTGCCAGCAGTCAGAATAGACTAGCGGGAGGCTACGAGCAGTACTTC | CASSQNRLAGGYEQYF
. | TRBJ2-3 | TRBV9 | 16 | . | TGTGCCAGCAGCGTAGGTTCCGGGACAAGCACAGATACGCAGTATTTT | CASSVGSGTSTDTQYF
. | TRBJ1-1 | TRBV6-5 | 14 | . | TGTGCCAGCAGCTGGACTGTGGAGGACACTGAAGCTTTCTTT | CASSWTVEDTEAFF
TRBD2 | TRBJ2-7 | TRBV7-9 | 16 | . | TGTGCCAGCAGCCCTGGGTTACTAGCGGGATTATACGAGCAGTACTTC | CASSPGLLAGLYEQYF
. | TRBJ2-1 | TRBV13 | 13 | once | TGTGCCAGCAGCTTTAGCACTATCCTTGCTCAGTTCTTC | CASSFSTILAQFF
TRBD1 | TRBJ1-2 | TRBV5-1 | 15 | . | TGCGCCAGCAGCCCCCGGACAGGTTCTAACTATGGCTACACCTTC | CASSPRTGSNYGYTF
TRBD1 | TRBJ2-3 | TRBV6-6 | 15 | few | TGTGCCAGCAGTCAAACAGGGGGTGGCACAGATACGCAGTATTTT | CASSQTGGGTDTQYF
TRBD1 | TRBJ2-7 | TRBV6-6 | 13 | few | TGTGCCAGCAGAGGACAGGAGTTGAACGAGCAGTACTTC | CASRGQELNEQYF